A single sample gave rise to the 29 T cell receptor beta chains below, sequenced in a study of human T cells and chemical hapten exposure. Specified time point: patch test 1, 2 weeks after DPC sensitization. Treatment specified: therapeutic diphenylcyclopropenone sensitization with weekly scalp DPC. Via MiXCR, TCRdb re-called the RACE reads, giving one row per CDR3 protein. The sample lists some 15,000 distinct CDR3 sequences; less than 20% were seen once. The specimen was whole blood, collected in connection with sensitization to the hapten diphenylcyclopropenone (DPC). The receptors were gathered from a woman between 25 and 40 years old with alopecia areata. Some clones in this sample may be carry-over from other donors' samples.

This clonotype came up many times. The chain couples TRBV20-1 to TRBJ1-1; 9 bases are shared with TRBD1. Germline V gives CDR1 DFQATT, CDR2 SNEGSKA (reference sequence). CDR3 size: 13 residues. Germline trimming cut 2 bases from V and 3 bases from J; bases unmatched to any gene: 1. The CDR3 reads CSARRTGDTEAFF. The CDR3 DNA reads as TGCAGTGCTAGAAGGACAGGGGACACTGAAGCTTTCTTT.

This clonotype has ten or more counts. The chain employs TRBV5-1 and TRBJ2-3, with 13 bases matching TRBD2. V gave up 4 bases and J gave up 4 bases; unmatched junction bases: 6. The CDR3 covers 16 residues. Germline CDR1 SGHRS, CDR2 YFSETQ. CDR3: CASSGTSGIMSDTQYF. The CDR3 DNA reads as TGCGCCAGCAGCGGGACTAGCGGGATTATGTCAGATACGCAGTATTTT.

This clonotype has only a few counts. This sequence joins TRBV10-3 and TRBJ2-2; D gene unclear. Looked up from germline, CDR1 is ENHRY and CDR2 is SYGVKD. The CDR3 loop spans 14 amino acids. The ends were cut back, 2 bases at V and 1 base at J, with 5 bases in the middle. CDR3: CAISETGNTGELFF. The CDR3 bases are TGTGCCATCAGTGAGACTGGGAACACCGGGGAGCTGTTTTTT.

V is TRBV9 and J is TRBJ1-1, with D unclear. V was trimmed by 3 bases and J by 1 base, leaving 7 bases between them. The CDR3 spans 13 residues. Germline-derived CDR1 and CDR2 are SGDLS and YYNGEE. CDR3: CASSGIENTEAFF. DNA for the CDR3: TGTGCCAGCAGCGGAATAGAGAACACTGAAGCTTTCTTT.

This clonotype is labeled medium-sized. This chain uses TRBV29-1 with TRBJ2-1, with D possibly matching TRBD1 (6 bases). The germline gives CDR1 SQVTM, CDR2 ANQGSEA. Trimming left V 4 bases short and J 0 bases short, with 10 bases between. The CDR3 length is 14 residues. The CDR3 here is CSVVRTVSYNEQFF. As DNA, the CDR3 is TGCAGCGTTGTCCGGACAGTCTCCTACAATGAGCAGTTCTTC.

This clonotype is medium-sized within its sample. CDR3 sequence reads: CATMPQISGNTIYF. The CDR3 DNA reads as TGTGCCACCATGCCCCAAATCTCTGGAAACACCATATATTTT. V and J are TRBV12-3 or TRBV12-4 and TRBJ1-3; D is unclear. The germline V and J ends were trimmed by 10 bases and 0 bases, with 13 bases remaining between them. The CDR3 loop spans 14 amino acids.

This clonotype was picked up many times. The V and J genes are TRBV18 and TRBJ2-2, with 7 nucleotides matching TRBD1. The trim removed 2 bases at V and 4 bases at J, leaving 4 bases unmatched. The germline CDR1 and CDR2 sequences are KGHSH and LQKENI. CDR3 length: 15 residues. The CDR3 nucleotides are TGTGCCAGCTCACCATCGGGACAGATCACCGGGGAGCTGTTTTTT. Its translation is CASSPSGQITGELFF.

This clonotype occurred many times. The V and J genes are TRBV4-2 and TRBJ2-3; 9 bases fit TRBD1. V gave up 7 bases and J gave up 1 base; unmatched junction bases: 9. The germline CDR1 and CDR2 sequences are LGHNA and YNFKEQ. This CDR3 comprises 16 residues. Here the CDR3 DNA reads TGTGCCAGCACGGGTGGGACAGGGTATGGCACAGATACGCAGTATTTT. It yields the protein CASTGGTGYGTDTQYF.

This clonotype was observed at least ten times. The chain has TRBV14 and TRBJ2-2; D gene unclear. Trimming shortened V by 4 bases and J by 3 bases, and 9 bases separated the two germline ends. CDR1 and CDR2 (germline): SGHDN, FVKESK. This CDR3 comprises 14 residues. CDR3 bases: TGTGCCAGCAGCCCAATTCGGTACACCGGGGAGCTGTTTTTT. This translates into CASSPIRYTGELFF.

This clonotype ranks as medium-sized (0.01 to 0.1%). J is TRBJ1-3 and V is TRBV20-1, with unresolved D. V was pared by 1 base and J by 2 bases, with 6 bases between. This CDR3 spans 13 amino acids. Germline-derived CDR1 and CDR2 are DFQATT and SNEGSKA (reference sequence). CDR3 nucleotides: TGCAGTGCTAGAGCGGGAACTGGAAACACCATATATTTT. This translates into CSARAGTGNTIYF.

This clonotype rates as medium-sized. The V and J genes are TRBV11-3 and TRBJ1-2; D is undetermined. V gave up 5 bases and J gave up 14 bases, with 21 bases separating them. CDR3 length equals 13 residues. Germline V gene data show CDR1 as SGHNT and CDR2 as YENEEA. The CDR3 DNA is TGTGCCAGCAGCCATCGTACTTCGACCTGGAAAACCTTC. As protein: CASSHRTSTWKTF.

The chain employs TRBV3-1 and TRBJ2-1, with TRBD2 matching over 8 bases. Trimming took 9 bases from V and 3 from J; bases not matched to a gene: 19. The germline CDR1 and CDR2 sequences are LGHDT and YNNKEL (reference sequence). The CDR3 length is 18 residues. This chain's CDR3 is CASTQGRTSGSLYNEQFF. In nucleotides, the CDR3 is TGTGCCAGTACACAGGGTAGGACGAGCGGGAGCCTCTACAATGAGCAGTTCTTC.

The chain employs TRBV9 and TRBJ1-1; unclear D gene. Trimming shortened V by 0 bases and J by 3 bases, and 9 bases separated the two germline ends. Germline assignment: CDR1 SGDLS and CDR2 YYNGEE. The CDR3 extends over 14 amino acids. CDR3 coding DNA: TGTGCCAGCAGCGTAGATGGGGAATACACTGAAGCTTTCTTT. Its translation is CASSVDGEYTEAFF.

This clonotype is categorized as medium-sized. J is TRBJ1-5 and V is TRBV4-2; TRBD1 is a possible D gene (6 bases). Germline V lookup: CDR1 LGHNA, CDR2 YNFKEQ. This CDR3 has 17 amino acids. Trimming took 0 bases from V and 6 from J, leaving 18 bases between them. CDR3 protein: CASSQEARGRGGQPQHF. CDR3 bases: TGTGCCAGCAGCCAAGAAGCCCGGGGCAGGGGAGGTCAGCCCCAGCATTTT.

By proportion, this clonotype is large. The chain has TRBV7-9 and TRBJ2-1; 10 bases align to TRBD1. J lost 1 base, V lost 3 bases, and 3 bases had no gene match. Per germline, CDR1 SEHNR and CDR2 FQNEAQ (reference sequence). CDR3 length: 16 residues. The chain's CDR3 is CASSLGQGISYNEQFF. DNA for the CDR3: TGTGCCAGCAGCTTGGGACAGGGGATTTCCTACAATGAGCAGTTCTTC.

The chain links TRBV4-2 to TRBJ2-7; 8 bases fit TRBD1. The CDR3 is 14 residues long. Germline lookup yields CDR1 LGHNA and CDR2 YNFKEQ. Trimming removed 0 bases from V and 6 bases from J; junction bases left unmatched: 4. In nucleotides, the CDR3 is TGTGCCAGCAGCCAAGACCCCAGGGGGCTCGAGCAGTACTTC. Translated: CASSQDPRGLEQYF.

This clonotype was recorded at least ten times. This chain joins TRBV6-2 or TRBV6-3 and TRBJ1-4; D ambiguous. Trimming cost V 2 bases and J 8 bases, with 12 bases left between them. The CDR3 spans 14 residues. Germline CDR1 reads MNHEY; CDR2 reads SVGEGT. The CDR3 reads CASSYETKGEKLFF. The CDR3 region has the DNA TGTGCCAGCAGTTACGAGACGAAGGGAGAAAAACTGTTTTTT.

V is TRBV12-3 or TRBV12-4 and J is TRBJ2-7; TRBD2 matches at 10 bases. V lost 2 bases to trimming and J lost 0 bases; unmatched junction nucleotides: 10. CDR3 length equals 18 residues. The CDR3 coding sequence is TGTGCCAGCAGTTTATATCTAGCGGGGGCTTCACTCTCCTACGAGCAGTACTTC. As protein: CASSLYLAGASLSYEQYF.

This clonotype has a count of ten or more. V gene TRBV6-1 combines with J gene TRBJ1-1, with D possibly TRBD1 on 5 matching bases. V was clipped by 11 bases and J by 7 bases, with 17 bases between them. Germline V CDR1 and CDR2: MNHNS, SASEGT. This CDR3 has 12 residues. The CDR3 DNA reads TGTGCCCTCAATTTCGGGGGATTTGAAGCTTTCTTT. Translating gives CALNFGGFEAFF.

This clonotype occurred many times. The chain recombines TRBV18 with TRBJ2-3; D uncertain. V lost 4 bases to trimming and J lost 3 bases, with 8 bases between them. The CDR3 is 13 amino acids. Germline CDR1 KGHSH, CDR2 LQKENI. This CDR3 reads CASSQITTDTQYF. CDR3 bases: TGTGCCAGCTCACAAATCACTACAGATACGCAGTATTTT.

This clonotype came up many times. V and J are TRBV29-1 and TRBJ1-5; possible D gene TRBD1, 5 bases. Germline V gene data show CDR1 as SQVTM and CDR2 as ANQGSEA. V lost 4 bases and J 7 bases, leaving 8 bases between the germline ends. This CDR3 is built from 11 residues. The CDR3 DNA sequence: TGCAGCGTTGGAGGGGAACAGCCCCAGCATTTT. This sequence encodes CSVGGEQPQHF.

V is TRBV27 and J is TRBJ2-3, with TRBD2 matching 7 bases. Germline V CDR1 and CDR2: MNHEY, SMNVEV (reference sequence). The CDR3 runs 15 residues. V shed 5 bases and J 4 bases; nucleotides not matched to a gene: 9. CDR3 protein: CASSGWEGRADTQYF. The DNA of the CDR3 is TGTGCCAGCAGTGGATGGGAGGGCCGGGCAGATACGCAGTATTTT.

Ten or more counts support this clonotype. The chain recombines TRBV6-2 or TRBV6-3 with TRBJ1-1; no clear D. In germline, CDR1 is MNHEY, CDR2 SVGEGT. V lost 2 bases, J lost 1 base, and 23 bases lay in between. CDR3 length: 19 residues. Written as DNA, the CDR3 is TGTGCCAGCAGTTACGACCCTTTTCTACCAGCCCGCCGGAACACTGAAGCTTTCTTT. Protein product: CASSYDPFLPARRNTEAFF.

The table lists this clonotype with many counts. V usage is TRBV11-2 and J usage is TRBJ2-2; D is unclear. V shed 5 bases and J shed 9 bases, with 10 bases lying between them. This CDR3 has 12 amino acids. The germline gives CDR1 SGHAT, CDR2 FQNNGV. CDR3 nucleotide sequence: TGTGCCAGCAGCCCAAGATGGCGGGAGCTGTTTTTT. It is translated as CASSPRWRELFF.

This clonotype was seen repeatedly, ten times or more. This chain links TRBV29-1 with TRBJ2-7; D perhaps matches TRBD2 (6 bases). The germline V and J ends were trimmed by 3 bases and 2 bases, with 11 bases remaining between them. Germline V CDR1 and CDR2: SQVTM, ANQGSEA. CDR3 length: 13 amino acids. The CDR3 DNA reads TGCAGCGTTGAGTCTAGGGAGGCCTACGAGCAGTACTTC. Translation: CSVESREAYEQYF.

This clonotype was observed at least ten times. The chain joins TRBV7-9 to TRBJ1-3; D is unresolved. Germline values: CDR1 SEHNR, CDR2 FQNEAQ (reference sequence). This CDR3 is 16 amino acids long. V lost 1 base, J lost 0 bases, and 10 bases lay in between. The CDR3, as DNA: TGTGCCAGCAGCTTAGTCCTGTCCAGCTCTGGAAACACCATATATTTT. It translates to CASSLVLSSSGNTIYF.

In this sample, this clonotype turned up many times. The chain couples TRBV4-2 to TRBJ2-5, with 14 bases fitting TRBD2. Germline CDR1 LGHNA, CDR2 YNFKEQ. After removal of 5 bases from V and 3 bases from J, the junction contained 11 bases not matched to a gene. The CDR3 is made up of 18 amino acids. The CDR3 nucleotides read TGTGCCAGCAGCTCACTTATGGGACTAGCGGGAGCTAAAGAGACCCAGTACTTC. As protein: CASSSLMGLAGAKETQYF.

The table lists this clonotype with a few counts. The genes are TRBV7-7 and TRBJ2-1; possible D gene TRBD1, 5 bases. V was cut by 2 bases and J by 5 bases, with 7 bases left in between. CDR3 size: 13 residues. Germline assignment: CDR1 SSHAT and CDR2 FNYEAQ (reference sequence). This chain's CDR3 is CASSLKGDNEQFF. For the CDR3, the DNA is TGTGCCAGCAGCTTAAAAGGGGACAATGAGCAGTTCTTC.

Many counts were recorded for this clonotype. The V call is TRBV29-1, the J call TRBJ2-1, with D possibly matching TRBD2 (5 bases). The CDR3 spans 11 residues. V was shortened by 3 bases and J by 10 bases, with 10 bases between the two germline ends. Germline V gene sequence: CDR1 SQVTM, CDR2 ANQGSEA. DNA for the CDR3: TGCAGCGTTGACAGAGGGATGGAGCAGTTCTTC. Its translation: CSVDRGMEQFF.